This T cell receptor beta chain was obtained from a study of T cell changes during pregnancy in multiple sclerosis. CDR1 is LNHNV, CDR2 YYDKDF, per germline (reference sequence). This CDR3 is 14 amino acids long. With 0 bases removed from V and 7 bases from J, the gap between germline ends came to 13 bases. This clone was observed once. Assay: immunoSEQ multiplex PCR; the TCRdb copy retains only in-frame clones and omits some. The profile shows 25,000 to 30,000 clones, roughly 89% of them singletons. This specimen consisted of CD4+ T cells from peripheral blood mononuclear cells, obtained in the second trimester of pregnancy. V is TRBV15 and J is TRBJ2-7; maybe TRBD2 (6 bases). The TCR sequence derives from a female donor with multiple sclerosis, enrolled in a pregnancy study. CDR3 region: CATSRDPHAGEQYF. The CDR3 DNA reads TGTGCCACCAGCAGAGATCCCCACGCGGGGGAGCAGTACTTC.